Listed below are T cell receptor beta chains from one sample, sequenced in a study of identical twins. TCRdb re-analysed the 5' RACE reads in MiXCR, keeping a single row per CDR3 protein. The sample contains 280,000 or so distinct CDR3 sequences, approximately 8.5% of which appear only once. These data also formed part of another study, on yellow fever vaccine responses in identical twins.

The sequenced sample consisted of memory (CD45RO+) T cells sorted from blood. All receptors derive from a woman younger than 35 in good health. Each CDR3 is given with its conserved first and last residue. Fields, in order: D gene, J gene, clone size, V gene, CDR3 DNA, CDR3 protein. The D gene is left open where the match is weak. The listing skips clone size in some rows; elsewhere it reads once, few, many or a size class.

. | TRBJ2-7 | many | TRBV5-1 | TGCGCCAGCAGCTTCTCAGGGTTGCAACGCGAGCAGTACTTC | CASSFSGLQREQYF
. | TRBJ1-5 | few | TRBV20-1 | TGCAGTGCCTCTGTTAGCAATCAGCCCCAGCATTTT | CSASVSNQPQHF
. | TRBJ2-4 | many | TRBV7-9 | TGTGCCAGCAGCTTAGCGCCAGGACTAGCCAAAAACATTCAGTACTTC | CASSLAPGLAKNIQYF
TRBD1 | TRBJ2-3 | many | TRBV2 | TGTGCCAGCAGTGGACAGGGGGTGATCAGCACAGATACGCAGTATTTT | CASSGQGVISTDTQYF
. | TRBJ2-1 | . | TRBV28 | TGTGCCAGCACCCAGCTTGGGTTCAATCTCTACAATGAGCAGTTCTTC | CASTQLGFNLYNEQFF
. | TRBJ2-1 | . | TRBV4-2 | TGTGCCAGCAGCCAAGATCCCCATGAGCAGTTCTTC | CASSQDPHEQFF
. | TRBJ2-7 | many | TRBV5-6 | TGTGCCAGCAGCTTGGCACTGACAGAAGACTACGAGCAGTACTTC | CASSLALTEDYEQYF
TRBD1 | TRBJ1-2 | many | TRBV28 | TGTGCCAGCAGCTCAGGGACAGCCCCGTGGGGCTACACCTTC | CASSSGTAPWGYTF
TRBD2 | TRBJ2-4 | many | TRBV11-2 | TGTGCCAGCAGCTTAGATGGACTAGCGGGAAGTAGGAACATTCAGTACTTC | CASSLDGLAGSRNIQYF
. | TRBJ1-2 | few | TRBV2 | TGTGCCAGCAGTGAATTTACGGGACCCACTATGGGCTACACCTTC | CASSEFTGPTMGYTF
TRBD2 | TRBJ2-1 | . | TRBV11-2 | TGTGCCAGCAGCTCACTAGCGGGAAGACTCAATGAGCAGTTCTTC | CASSSLAGRLNEQFF
. | TRBJ2-1 | few | TRBV20-1 | TGCAGTGCTAGAGAGTACGGGGGACCCGAGCAGTTCTTC | CSAREYGGPEQFF
TRBD1 | TRBJ2-2 | many | TRBV2 | TGTGCCAGCAGTGACAGGGGGCGCGCCGGGGAGCTGTTTTTT | CASSDRGRAGELFF
. | TRBJ2-1 | many | TRBV5-1 | TGCGCCAGCAGCTTGGGAACCTCGGCGGGCTACAATGAGCAGTTCTTC | CASSLGTSAGYNEQFF
. | TRBJ2-1 | few | TRBV28 | TGTGCCAGCAGGGCAGAATATCTGGATAGCAATGAGCAGTTCTTC | CASRAEYLDSNEQFF
. | TRBJ2-1 | many | TRBV24-1 | TGTGCCACCAGCCAGTGGAGCGGTGAGCAGTTCTTC | CATSQWSGEQFF
. | TRBJ2-1 | . | TRBV2 | TGTGCCAGCAGTGAAGGGGTTCTGTACAATGAGCAGTTCTTC | CASSEGVLYNEQFF
TRBD1 | TRBJ1-1 | many | TRBV29-1 | TGCAGCGTTGGGGCAGGGGGAAACACTGAAGCTTTCTTT | CSVGAGGNTEAFF
. | TRBJ1-2 | . | TRBV19 | TGTGCCAGTATAGGGGGAGGGGCCGTCTATGGCTACACCTTC | CASIGGGAVYGYTF
. | TRBJ1-5 | many | TRBV20-1 | TGCAGGCTACGGGGGCGTACCTCTAATCAGCCCCAGCATTTT | CRLRGRTSNQPQHF
. | TRBJ1-5 | . | TRBV19 | TGTGCCAGTAGTATTTATGGGGGAGATCAGCCCCAGCATTTT | CASSIYGGDQPQHF
. | TRBJ2-5 | few | TRBV3-1 | TGTGCCAGCAGCCAACTTCTAGGGTCGGGAGAGACCCAGTACTTC | CASSQLLGSGETQYF